The text below deals with one TCR beta chain. At baseline, cycle 4 day 1, and cycle 7 day 1, blood was sampled. Generated by immunoSEQ multiplex PCR, the TCRdb table keeps only in-frame clones and is missing some. The profile shows roughly 65,000 clones, roughly 92% of them singletons. This CDR3 contains 14 residues. The J segment lost 5 bases and the V segment lost 9 bases, leaving 11 bases of the junction unmatched. Germline-derived CDR1 and CDR2 are LNHDA and SQIVND (reference sequence). The data were taken from a study of OX40 agonist ivuxolimab in advanced cancers. Study information: Patients got intravenous ivuxolimab at 0.01 to 10 mg/kg every 2 weeks.

Sequencing was performed on CD4+ or CD8+ T cells sorted from blood, taken in a trial of the OX40 agonist ivuxolimab. The source of this sequence is an adult with an advanced solid tumor such as melanoma, head and neck, liver or kidney cancer. V is TRBV19 and J is TRBJ1-1; the match to TRBD1 covers 8 bases. For the CDR3, the DNA is TGTGCCAGCAAACTTGGACAGGGAGGGACTGAAGCTTTCTTT. Protein: CASKLGQGGTEAFF.